This TCR beta chain was identified during a study of blood T cell repertoires in COVID-19. On the study more broadly: Acute-phase and convalescent COVID-19 samples originated in the United States, Italy and Spain.

The method was immunoSEQ multiplex PCR; TCRdb's version includes in-frame clones alone and lacks a portion of them. This table has a few hundred thousand clones, about 80% appearing once. The receptor comes from a human donor with acute or convalescent COVID-19. The donor label of this sample is uncertain. The specimen sequenced was peripheral blood.

This CDR3 reads CASSLFGGASNQPQHF. The DNA of the CDR3 is TGTGCCAGCAGTCTATTCGGTGGGGCGAGCAATCAGCCCCAGCATTTT. The genes are TRBV28 and TRBJ1-5; D possibly corresponds to TRBD1 (5 bases). CDR3 length: 16 amino acids. Germline V CDR1 and CDR2: MDHEN, SYDVKM. V was shortened by 5 bases and J by 1 base, with 15 bases between the two germline ends.